Detailed here is one T cell receptor beta chain. The CDR3 length is 15 residues. Germline CDR1 LGHDT, CDR2 YNNKEL (reference sequence). This sample was taken from a study of T cells expressing NK-cell markers. Following a re-call of the 5' RACE reads, TCRdb has one entry per CDR3 protein and lacks DNA. The table lists about 460,000 distinct CDR3 sequences. This receptor was identified in a woman between 50 and 59 years old in good health. Sample: blood T cells: a sorted CD56 or NKG2C T cell subset, CD4+ or CD8+ T cells, or bulk PBMC T cells (not recorded which). V is TRBV3-1 and J is TRBJ2-1; TCRdb picks TRBD2, but there is no DNA to check that call. The CDR3 here is CASSQNPGGFNEQFF.